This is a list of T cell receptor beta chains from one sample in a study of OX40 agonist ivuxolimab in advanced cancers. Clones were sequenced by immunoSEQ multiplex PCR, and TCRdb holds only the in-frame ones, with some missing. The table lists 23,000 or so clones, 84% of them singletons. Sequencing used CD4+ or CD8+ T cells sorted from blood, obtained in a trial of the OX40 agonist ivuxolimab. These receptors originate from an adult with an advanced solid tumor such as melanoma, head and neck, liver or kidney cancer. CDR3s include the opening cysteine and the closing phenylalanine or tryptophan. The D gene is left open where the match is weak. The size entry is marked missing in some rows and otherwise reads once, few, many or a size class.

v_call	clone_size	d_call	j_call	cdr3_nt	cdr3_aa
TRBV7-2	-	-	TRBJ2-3	TGTGCCAGCAGCTTAGAGCGGCAGGCACACACGGCGCATTTT	CASSLERQAHTAHF
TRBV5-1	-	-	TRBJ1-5	TGCGCCAGCAGCTCGGACGGTTATAGCAATCAGCCCCAGCATTTT	CASSSDGYSNQPQHF
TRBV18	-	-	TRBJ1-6	TGTGCCAGCTCACTAAACCCAGGCGGCCGCTCCTATAATTCACCCCTCCACTTT	CASSLNPGGRSYNSPLHF
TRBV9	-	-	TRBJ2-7	TGTGCCAGCAGCGTGAAGGGACGTAAAGGGTACGAGCAGTACTTC	CASSVKGRKGYEQYF
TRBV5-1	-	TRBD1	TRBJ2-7	TGCGCCAGCAGCCGGGACAGAACCTACGAGCAGTACTTC	CASSRDRTYEQYF
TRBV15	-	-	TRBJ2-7	TGTGCCACCAGCAGAGATCGCGGCGGCGAGCAGTACTTC	CATSRDRGGEQYF
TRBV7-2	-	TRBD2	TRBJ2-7	TGTGCCAGCAGCTTAGAACTAGCGGGACCCTACGAGCAGTACTTC	CASSLELAGPYEQYF
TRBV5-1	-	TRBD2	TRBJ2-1	TGCGCCAGCAGTAGCGGGGTGAGTTCCTACAATGAGCAGTTCTTC	CASSSGVSSYNEQFF
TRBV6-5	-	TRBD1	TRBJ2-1	TGTGCCAGCAGTCCCGGGACAGGGCTCAATGAGCAGTTCTTC	CASSPGTGLNEQFF
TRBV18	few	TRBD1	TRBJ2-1	TGTGCCAGCTCAACAAACAAACAGGGGAATGAGCAGTTCTTC	CASSTNKQGNEQFF
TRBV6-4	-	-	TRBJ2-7	TGTGCCAGCAGTGACTCCCTGGACAGCCTCGAGCAGTACTTC	CASSDSLDSLEQYF
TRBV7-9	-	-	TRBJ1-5	TGTGCCAGCACCCGATCAGGGGGCAATCAGCCCCAGCATTTT	CASTRSGGNQPQHF
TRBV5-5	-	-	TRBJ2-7	TGTGCCAGCAGCTTGAAACCAGATTCCTACGAGCAGTACTTC	CASSLKPDSYEQYF
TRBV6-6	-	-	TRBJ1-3	TGTGCCAGCAGTCTGGGGGGACCCTCTGGAAACACCATATATTTT	CASSLGGPSGNTIYF
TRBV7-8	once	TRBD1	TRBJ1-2	TGTGCCAGCAGCTTTTTCTCGGGACAGAACCCGTATGGCTACACCTTC	CASSFFSGQNPYGYTF
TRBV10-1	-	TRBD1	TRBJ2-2	TGCGCCAGCCCCCCGAACGGACAGGGGGACACCGGGGAGCTGTTTTTT	CASPPNGQGDTGELFF
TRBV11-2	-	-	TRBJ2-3	TGTGCCAGCAGACGGGCGGGAGATACGCAGTATTTT	CASRRAGDTQYF
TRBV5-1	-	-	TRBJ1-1	TGCGCCAGCAGCTCTCGGGGGCAGCAGAACACTGAAGCTTTCTTT	CASSSRGQQNTEAFF